The present entry profiles one T cell receptor (beta chain) with its context. These data come from a study of OX40 agonist ivuxolimab in advanced cancers. TCRdb's table, derived via immunoSEQ multiplex PCR, lists solely in-frame clones and lacks some. The repertoire holds approximately 68,000 clones, with more than 85% as singletons. The CDR3 runs 16 residues. Germline assignment: CDR1 LNHNV and CDR2 YYDKDF (reference sequence). V lost 0 bases and J lost 8, with 19 bases in between. The chain recombines TRBV15 with TRBJ1-2; D not certain. This TCR came from an adult with an advanced solid tumor such as melanoma, head and neck, liver or kidney cancer. Sequencing used CD4+ or CD8+ T cells sorted from blood, obtained in a trial of the OX40 agonist ivuxolimab. The CDR3 DNA follows: TGTGCCACCAGCAGAGATCGGGGAGGGTTGCCGTGGGGCTACACCTTC. Protein product: CATSRDRGGLPWGYTF.